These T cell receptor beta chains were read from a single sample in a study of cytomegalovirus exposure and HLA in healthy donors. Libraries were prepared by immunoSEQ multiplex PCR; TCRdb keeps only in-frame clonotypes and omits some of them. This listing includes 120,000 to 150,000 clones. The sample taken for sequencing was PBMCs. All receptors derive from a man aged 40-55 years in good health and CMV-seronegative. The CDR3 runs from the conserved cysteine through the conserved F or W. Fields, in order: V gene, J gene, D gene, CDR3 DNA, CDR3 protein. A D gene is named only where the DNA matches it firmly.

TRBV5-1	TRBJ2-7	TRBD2	TGCGCCAGCAGCTGGGGGACTAGCAACGAGCAGTACTTC	CASSWGTSNEQYF
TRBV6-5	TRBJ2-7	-	TGTGCCAGCAGTTCGGGCGGGGGCAATCTCTACGAGCAGTACTTC	CASSSGGGNLYEQYF
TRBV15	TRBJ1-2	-	TGTGCCACCAGCCCGGGACATTTTAACTATGGCTACACCTTC	CATSPGHFNYGYTF
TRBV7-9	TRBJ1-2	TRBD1	TGTGCCAGCGGCTTACAGGGGGACTATGGCTACACCTTC	CASGLQGDYGYTF
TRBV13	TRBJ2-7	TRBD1	TGTGCCAGCAGCTCGCAGGACAGGTTCGATCCTCGCTACGAGCAGTACTTC	CASSSQDRFDPRYEQYF
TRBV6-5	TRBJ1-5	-	TGTGCCAGCAGTTACAGGGAGTCCGGTCAGCCCCAGCATTTT	CASSYRESGQPQHF
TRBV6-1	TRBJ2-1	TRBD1	TGTGCCAGTGCCCGGGACAGGGTCGATGAGCAGTTCTTC	CASARDRVDEQFF
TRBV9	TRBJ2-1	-	TGTGCCAGCAGCGTTAGGGGGACCTCCTACAATGAGCAGTTCTTC	CASSVRGTSYNEQFF
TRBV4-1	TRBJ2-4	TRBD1	TGCGCCAGCAGCCGCCCCCGCGAGGGGGCCAACATTCAGTACTTC	CASSRPREGANIQYF
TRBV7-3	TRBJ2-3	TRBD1	TGTGCCAGCAGCCCCCGACAGGGGTGGGCAGATACGCAGTATTTT	CASSPRQGWADTQYF
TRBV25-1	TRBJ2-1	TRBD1	TGTGCCAGCAGTCCGGGACAGGGCCCCTACAATGAGCAGTTCTTC	CASSPGQGPYNEQFF
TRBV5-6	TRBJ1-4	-	TGTGCCAGCAGCTTGGATACAGGGACTAATGAAAAACTGTTTTTT	CASSLDTGTNEKLFF
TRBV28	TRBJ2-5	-	TGTGCCAGCAGTCTGGCGGGCTCAACAGGGTCGGAGACCCAGTACTTC	CASSLAGSTGSETQYF
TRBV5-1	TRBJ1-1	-	TGCGCCAGCAGCCCAGGGACTGGTGCTGAAGCTTTCTTT	CASSPGTGAEAFF
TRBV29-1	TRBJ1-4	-	TGCAGCGTTGGAGGGTCTGGGACTAATGAAAAACTGTTTTTT	CSVGGSGTNEKLFF
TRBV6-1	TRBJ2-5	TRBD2	TGTGCCAGCAGTGCGTATTTGGGGGGGGTGTCCCAGTACTTC	CASSAYLGGVSQYF
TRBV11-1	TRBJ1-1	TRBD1	TGTGCCAGCAGCAAAGGACAGGATAGTAGTGAAGCTTTCTTT	CASSKGQDSSEAFF
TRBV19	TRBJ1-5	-	TGTGCCAGTACGGAGAACAGGTTGTTGCCCCAGCATTTT	CASTENRLLPQHF
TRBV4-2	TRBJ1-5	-	TGTGCCAGCAGCCAAGAGGGGGAGGGGAATCAGCCCCAGCATTTT	CASSQEGEGNQPQHF
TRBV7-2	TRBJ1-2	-	TGTGCCAGCAGCTATTTGGTGGTCGGGGGGAGCTACACCTTC	CASSYLVVGGSYTF
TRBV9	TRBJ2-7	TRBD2	TGTGCCAGCAGCGTAGAACGCGGGGGGGAATACGAGCAGTACTTC	CASSVERGGEYEQYF
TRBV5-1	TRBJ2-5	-	TGCGCCAGCAGCTTGAGGGCAGGGTGGCAAGAGACCCAGTACTTC	CASSLRAGWQETQYF
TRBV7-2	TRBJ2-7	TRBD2	TGTGCCAGCAGCTTAGCTCTAGCGGGCTACGAGCAGTACTTC	CASSLALAGYEQYF
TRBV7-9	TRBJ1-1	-	TGTGCCAGCAGCTTAGCGCGGGGGGGGCTGACTGAAGCTTTCTTT	CASSLARGGLTEAFF
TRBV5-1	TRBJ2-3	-	TGCGCCAGCAGCTTGCAGTTGGGGGGTAGCACAGATACGCAGTATTTT	CASSLQLGGSTDTQYF
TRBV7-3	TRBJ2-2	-	TGTGCCTCAGGGACAACGAACACCGGGGAGCTGTTTTTT	CASGTTNTGELFF
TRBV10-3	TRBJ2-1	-	TGTGCCATCAGTGACGTACAGGCGACCTACAATGAGCAGTTCTTC	CAISDVQATYNEQFF
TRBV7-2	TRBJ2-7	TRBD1	TGTGCCAGCAGCTTAGGGGACAGGGTATGGTTC	CASSLGDRVWF
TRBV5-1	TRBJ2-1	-	TGCGCCAGCAGCTTGGAAGTGGCGGAAGAGCAGTTCTTC	CASSLEVAEEQFF
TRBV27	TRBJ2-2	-	TGTGCCAGCAGTTTTGGCAGGGGTGCCGGGGAGCTGTTTTTT	CASSFGRGAGELFF
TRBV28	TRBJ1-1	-	TGTGCCAGCAGTTTATCACTCATTCTGAACACTGAAGCTTTCTTT	CASSLSLILNTEAFF
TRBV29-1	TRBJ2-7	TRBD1	TGCAGCGTCCTCCGGGACAGGGACCCCTCAGGATCGGGCGAGCAGTACTTC	CSVLRDRDPSGSGEQYF
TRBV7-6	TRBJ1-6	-	TGTGCCAGCAGCTCGCAGGGTGTGGATTCACCCCTCCACTTT	CASSSQGVDSPLHF
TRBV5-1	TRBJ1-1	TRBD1	TGCGCCAGCATAGATATCGACAGGGGGGCGGGGGTCACTGAAGCTTTCTTT	CASIDIDRGAGVTEAFF
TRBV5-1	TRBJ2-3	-	TGCGCCAGCAGCTTGGCCGGCGGGCCGACAGATACGCAGTATTTT	CASSLAGGPTDTQYF
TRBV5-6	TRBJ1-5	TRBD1	TGTGCCAGCAGCTACGGGACAGGGTTCAATTATCAGCCCCAGCATTTT	CASSYGTGFNYQPQHF
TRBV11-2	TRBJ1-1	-	TGTGCCAGCAGCTCTCGGGGGAACACTGAAGCTTTCTTT	CASSSRGNTEAFF
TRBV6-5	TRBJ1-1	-	TGTGCCAGCAGTCCCCGGGGGAAGGGGGGGATCGAGGCTTTCTTT	CASSPRGKGGIEAFF
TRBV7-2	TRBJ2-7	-	TGTGCCAGCAGCCCATCCTACGAGCAGTACTTC	CASSPSYEQYF
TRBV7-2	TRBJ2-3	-	TGTGCCAGCAGCTTAGGCATCGGGAGCACAGATACGCAGTATTTT	CASSLGIGSTDTQYF
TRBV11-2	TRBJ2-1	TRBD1	TGTGCCAGCAGCTCCGCGCCCAAAGGACAGGCCGGCAGCGAGCAGTTCTTC	CASSSAPKGQAGSEQFF
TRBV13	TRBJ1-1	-	TGTGCCAGCAGCTTAGTGGGCAGGTCGATTGAAGCTTTCTTT	CASSLVGRSIEAFF
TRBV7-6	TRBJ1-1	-	TGTGCCAGCAGCTCGGGAATGATGAACACTGAAGCTTTCTTT	CASSSGMMNTEAFF
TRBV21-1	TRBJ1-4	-	TGTGCCAGCAGCAAGAGGTTAGCCCATGAAAAACTGTTTTTT	CASSKRLAHEKLFF
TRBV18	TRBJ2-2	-	TGTGCCAGCTCGCGCAGAGGGCCCGAGCTGTTTTTT	CASSRRGPELFF
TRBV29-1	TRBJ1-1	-	TGCAGCGTTGAGGGCGGGGGGGGTTGGACTGAAGCTTTCTTT	CSVEGGGGWTEAFF
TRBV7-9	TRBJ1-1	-	TGTGCCAGCAGCTGGTCGGGCACTGAAGCTTTCTTT	CASSWSGTEAFF
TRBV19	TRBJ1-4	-	TGTGCCAGTAGTATGGGACTCACTCAGCGGGAAAAACTGTTTTTT	CASSMGLTQREKLFF
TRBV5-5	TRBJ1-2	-	TGTGCCAGCAGCCCCCGCAGGGGTGACTATGGCTACACCTTC	CASSPRRGDYGYTF
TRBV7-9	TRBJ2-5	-	TGTGCCAGCAGCTTAGGGACAGTTCACCAAGAGACCCAGTACTTC	CASSLGTVHQETQYF
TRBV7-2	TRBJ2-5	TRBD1	TGTGCCAGCAGCTCGCGACAGGGTGGGTGGTACTTC	CASSSRQGGWYF
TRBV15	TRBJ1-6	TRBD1	TGTGCCACCAGAGGGACAGCCGTTAATTCACTCCTCCACTTT	CATRGTAVNSLLHF